This is a list of T cell receptor beta chains from one sample in a study of blood T cell repertoires in COVID-19. Generated by immunoSEQ multiplex PCR, the TCRdb table keeps only in-frame clones and is missing some. The sample lists some 74,000 clones, 88% occurring once. Sequencing was done on a sample of peripheral blood. The origin of the receptors is a woman of 80 years or more with acute or convalescent COVID-19. Each CDR3 is given with its conserved first and last residue. D genes are given only for firm matches. Where a row states a size, it is once, few, many or the class of an expanded clone; other rows omit it.

d_gene: NA; len: 12; abundance: NA; j_gene: TRBJ2-5; v_gene: TRBV9; CDR3nt: TGTGCCAGCAGCGGGGCACAAGAGACCCAGTACTTC; CDR3aa: CASSGAQETQYF
d_gene: TRBD1; len: 16; abundance: NA; j_gene: TRBJ1-2; v_gene: TRBV5-1; CDR3nt: TGCGCCAGCAGCTTGTCACCAGGGGGCGTTTCAGATGGCTACACCTTC; CDR3aa: CASSLSPGGVSDGYTF
d_gene: TRBD1; len: 16; abundance: NA; j_gene: TRBJ1-1; v_gene: TRBV28; CDR3nt: TGTGCCAGCAGTTCTCCCAGGGGGCCGATGAACACTGAAGCTTTCTTT; CDR3aa: CASSSPRGPMNTEAFF
d_gene: NA; len: 14; abundance: NA; j_gene: TRBJ1-2; v_gene: TRBV2; CDR3nt: TGTGCCAGCAGTGAAGGACAGTCCATCTATGGCTACACCTTC; CDR3aa: CASSEGQSIYGYTF
d_gene: TRBD2; len: 16; abundance: NA; j_gene: TRBJ2-7; v_gene: TRBV5-1; CDR3nt: TGCGCCAGCAGCTTGGCTATTCTAGCGGAAACCTACGAGCAGTACTTC; CDR3aa: CASSLAILAETYEQYF
d_gene: NA; len: 14; abundance: few; j_gene: TRBJ2-2; v_gene: TRBV27; CDR3nt: TGTGCCAGCAGGTCGGGGGAAGCTCGCGGGGAGCTGTTTTTT; CDR3aa: CASRSGEARGELFF
d_gene: NA; len: 15; abundance: NA; j_gene: TRBJ1-6; v_gene: TRBV19; CDR3nt: TGTGCCAGTAGACAGGGATCGTCCTATAATTCACCCCTCCACTTT; CDR3aa: CASRQGSSYNSPLHF
d_gene: NA; len: 14; abundance: NA; j_gene: TRBJ2-5; v_gene: TRBV7-2; CDR3nt: TGTGCCAGCAGCTTATCCGGACGAGGGGGGACCCAGTACTTC; CDR3aa: CASSLSGRGGTQYF
d_gene: TRBD1; len: 16; abundance: NA; j_gene: TRBJ1-6; v_gene: TRBV19; CDR3nt: TGTGCCAGTAGTATAGGACAGGGAGCGAATAATTCACCCCTCCACTTT; CDR3aa: CASSIGQGANNSPLHF
d_gene: NA; len: 13; abundance: NA; j_gene: TRBJ1-1; v_gene: TRBV6-5; CDR3nt: TGTGCCGGCTCCGGGGAGATGAACACTGAAGCTTTCTTT; CDR3aa: CAGSGEMNTEAFF
d_gene: NA; len: 15; abundance: NA; j_gene: TRBJ2-5; v_gene: TRBV13; CDR3nt: TGTGCCAGCAGCTCCGGGGCTATTGGAGGGGAGACCCAGTACTTC; CDR3aa: CASSSGAIGGETQYF
d_gene: TRBD2; len: 17; abundance: NA; j_gene: TRBJ2-1; v_gene: TRBV7-9; CDR3nt: TGTGCCAGCACCCAAACCCATAGCGGGAGGTCCTACAATGAGCAGTTCTTC; CDR3aa: CASTQTHSGRSYNEQFF
d_gene: TRBD2; len: 22; abundance: once; j_gene: TRBJ2-1; v_gene: TRBV3-1/TRBV3-2; CDR3nt: TGTGCCAGCAGCCAAGGAGGGCGGTTCTGGGCTCTCGGGACTAGCGGGATCGATGAGCAGTTCTTC; CDR3aa: CASSQGGRFWALGTSGIDEQFF
d_gene: TRBD2; len: 15; abundance: few; j_gene: TRBJ2-3; v_gene: TRBV9; CDR3nt: TGTGCCAGCAGCGTAGTGAGCGGGGTCACAGATACGCAGTATTTT; CDR3aa: CASSVVSGVTDTQYF
d_gene: NA; len: 12; abundance: NA; j_gene: TRBJ2-1; v_gene: TRBV3-1/TRBV3-2; CDR3nt: TGTGCCAGCAGCCGGACTCCAAATGAGCAGTTCTTC; CDR3aa: CASSRTPNEQFF
d_gene: TRBD1; len: 19; abundance: NA; j_gene: TRBJ1-1; v_gene: TRBV27; CDR3nt: TGTGCCAGCAGTTTCCTCCGGGAGGGGGCGGAGGAGGCGGGCACTGAAGCTTTCTTT; CDR3aa: CASSFLREGAEEAGTEAFF
d_gene: NA; len: 14; abundance: NA; j_gene: TRBJ2-5; v_gene: TRBV18; CDR3nt: TGTGCCAGCTCATCCGGGGCAGGGGCAGAGACCCAGTACTTC; CDR3aa: CASSSGAGAETQYF
d_gene: TRBD1; len: 15; abundance: NA; j_gene: TRBJ1-2; v_gene: TRBV5-1; CDR3nt: TGCGCCAGCAGCCCCCGACAGGGAAGTAACTATGGCTACACCTTC; CDR3aa: CASSPRQGSNYGYTF
d_gene: TRBD2; len: 16; abundance: NA; j_gene: TRBJ2-3; v_gene: TRBV3-1/TRBV3-2; CDR3nt: TGTGCCAGCAGCCAAGATCTGGCGGGGGGGCCAGATACGCAGTATTTT; CDR3aa: CASSQDLAGGPDTQYF
d_gene: NA; len: 16; abundance: NA; j_gene: TRBJ1-1; v_gene: TRBV18; CDR3nt: TGTGCCAGCTCACCACAGGGGGTGGCCTCGAACACTGAAGCTTTCTTT; CDR3aa: CASSPQGVASNTEAFF
d_gene: TRBD1; len: 13; abundance: once; j_gene: TRBJ2-3; v_gene: TRBV27; CDR3nt: TGTGCCAGCAACAGGGGAGCCACAGATACGCAGTATTTT; CDR3aa: CASNRGATDTQYF
d_gene: NA; len: 14; abundance: NA; j_gene: TRBJ1-6; v_gene: TRBV7-2; CDR3nt: TGTGCCAGCAGCTTGAGTTACTATAATTCACCCCTCCACTTT; CDR3aa: CASSLSYYNSPLHF
d_gene: TRBD1; len: 18; abundance: NA; j_gene: TRBJ1-3; v_gene: TRBV15; CDR3nt: TGTGCCACCAGCAGAGACACGTCGGGACAGCTCTCTGGAAACACCATATATTTT; CDR3aa: CATSRDTSGQLSGNTIYF
d_gene: TRBD2; len: 14; abundance: once; j_gene: TRBJ2-7; v_gene: TRBV6-5; CDR3nt: TGTGCCAGCAGCCCCCCTAGCGGGAGGGAAGAGCAGTACTTC; CDR3aa: CASSPPSGREEQYF
d_gene: NA; len: 14; abundance: NA; j_gene: TRBJ1-1; v_gene: TRBV5-6; CDR3nt: TGTGCCAGCAGCTTTGAGGGTATGAACACTGAAGCTTTCTTT; CDR3aa: CASSFEGMNTEAFF
d_gene: TRBD2; len: 16; abundance: NA; j_gene: TRBJ2-1; v_gene: TRBV5-8; CDR3nt: TGTGCCAGCAGCCGCGGAGCGGGGGGCTCCTACAATGAGCAGTTCTTC; CDR3aa: CASSRGAGGSYNEQFF
d_gene: NA; len: 11; abundance: NA; j_gene: TRBJ1-1; v_gene: TRBV2; CDR3nt: TGTGCCAGCAGTGAAGATTCAGAAGCTTTCTTT; CDR3aa: CASSEDSEAFF
d_gene: NA; len: 14; abundance: NA; j_gene: TRBJ1-2; v_gene: TRBV11-2; CDR3nt: TGTGCCAGCAGCTTAGATGGCGGGAGCTATGGCTACACCTTC; CDR3aa: CASSLDGGSYGYTF
d_gene: NA; len: 16; abundance: NA; j_gene: TRBJ2-5; v_gene: TRBV7-2; CDR3nt: TGTGCCAGCAGCTTAGGGGCCCCTGGTCTACAGGGGACCCAGTACTTC; CDR3aa: CASSLGAPGLQGTQYF
d_gene: NA; len: 12; abundance: NA; j_gene: TRBJ2-1; v_gene: TRBV29-1; CDR3nt: TGCAGCGTTGTCAGGGGCTGGAATGAGCAGTTCTTC; CDR3aa: CSVVRGWNEQFF
d_gene: NA; len: 17; abundance: NA; j_gene: TRBJ1-1; v_gene: TRBV7-8; CDR3nt: TGTGCCAGCAGCTTAGGCCCACCGGGACACGAGAACACTGAAGCTTTCTTT; CDR3aa: CASSLGPPGHENTEAFF
d_gene: TRBD2; len: 17; abundance: NA; j_gene: TRBJ2-3; v_gene: TRBV7-9; CDR3nt: TGTGCCAGCAGCCTCGGGCGGACGGGGGGGGTCACAGATACGCAGTATTTT; CDR3aa: CASSLGRTGGVTDTQYF
d_gene: NA; len: 16; abundance: NA; j_gene: TRBJ2-5; v_gene: TRBV2; CDR3nt: TGTGCCAGCACGATGGGCCCTGGGGGGGCTGATGAGACCCAGTACTTC; CDR3aa: CASTMGPGGADETQYF
d_gene: NA; len: 13; abundance: NA; j_gene: TRBJ2-7; v_gene: TRBV4-1; CDR3nt: TGCGCCAGCAGCCAAGATACGGGGAGGGAGCAGTACTTC; CDR3aa: CASSQDTGREQYF
d_gene: NA; len: 16; abundance: NA; j_gene: TRBJ1-1; v_gene: TRBV3-1/TRBV3-2; CDR3nt: TGTGCCAGCAGCCCCAAAGTGGCGGGGAGGAACACTGAAGCTTTCTTT; CDR3aa: CASSPKVAGRNTEAFF
d_gene: TRBD2; len: 18; abundance: once; j_gene: TRBJ2-6; v_gene: TRBV5-8; CDR3nt: TGTGCCAGCAGCCGCGCGGGGGGCGCTTGGGGTGGGGCCAACGTCCTGACTTTC; CDR3aa: CASSRAGGAWGGANVLTF
d_gene: NA; len: 15; abundance: NA; j_gene: TRBJ1-1; v_gene: TRBV9; CDR3nt: TGTGCCAGCAGCGTCACCCCCGGGGGGCGGACTGAAGCTTTCTTT; CDR3aa: CASSVTPGGRTEAFF
d_gene: TRBD2; len: 20; abundance: NA; j_gene: TRBJ2-4; v_gene: TRBV30; CDR3nt: TGTGCCTGGCGGCCCTTCACACACGCGGGGGGGGGAGAGGCCAAAAACATTCAGTACTTC; CDR3aa: CAWRPFTHAGGGEAKNIQYF
d_gene: TRBD2; len: 18; abundance: NA; j_gene: TRBJ2-3; v_gene: TRBV3-1/TRBV3-2; CDR3nt: TGTGCCAGCAGCCAAGGGGGAGTAGCGGGGGGTAGCACAGATACGCAGTATTTT; CDR3aa: CASSQGGVAGGSTDTQYF
d_gene: NA; len: 13; abundance: NA; j_gene: TRBJ2-7; v_gene: TRBV10-3; CDR3nt: TGTGCCATCAGTGAGTCGACAGTCGTGGAGCAGTACTTC; CDR3aa: CAISESTVVEQYF
d_gene: TRBD1; len: 14; abundance: NA; j_gene: TRBJ2-1; v_gene: TRBV7-2; CDR3nt: TGTGCCAGCAGCTCAAGACAGGGCTCGAATGAGCAGTTCTTC; CDR3aa: CASSSRQGSNEQFF
d_gene: NA; len: 12; abundance: NA; j_gene: TRBJ2-3; v_gene: TRBV29-1; CDR3nt: TGCAGCGTTGGACTGGGCACAGATACGCAGTATTTT; CDR3aa: CSVGLGTDTQYF
d_gene: TRBD2; len: 16; abundance: once; j_gene: TRBJ2-1; v_gene: TRBV13; CDR3nt: TGTGCCAGCAGCTTGCCTCGACTAGCGGGACCTAATGAGCAGTTCTTC; CDR3aa: CASSLPRLAGPNEQFF
d_gene: TRBD1; len: 12; abundance: NA; j_gene: TRBJ2-2; v_gene: TRBV24-1; CDR3nt: TGTGCCACCGAAGGGGACAGCGGGGAGCTGTTTTTT; CDR3aa: CATEGDSGELFF
d_gene: NA; len: 13; abundance: NA; j_gene: TRBJ1-2; v_gene: TRBV19; CDR3nt: TGTGCCAGTAGTGGGGACACTCACTATGGCTACACCTTC; CDR3aa: CASSGDTHYGYTF
d_gene: TRBD1; len: 15; abundance: NA; j_gene: TRBJ2-3; v_gene: TRBV10-3; CDR3nt: TGTGCCATCAGAAATCAGGGGGCGAGCACAGATACGCAGTATTTT; CDR3aa: CAIRNQGASTDTQYF
d_gene: NA; len: 13; abundance: NA; j_gene: TRBJ2-3; v_gene: TRBV7-3; CDR3nt: TGTGCCAGCAGCCGGGAGAGCACAGATACGCAGTATTTT; CDR3aa: CASSRESTDTQYF
d_gene: NA; len: 14; abundance: NA; j_gene: TRBJ1-2; v_gene: TRBV6-5; CDR3nt: TGTGCCAGCAGTTACAAATCAGGGGCGTGGGGCTACACCTTC; CDR3aa: CASSYKSGAWGYTF
d_gene: NA; len: 14; abundance: NA; j_gene: TRBJ2-1; v_gene: TRBV18; CDR3nt: TGTGCCAGCTCACCAAACGAGGGCTACAATGAGCAGTTCTTC; CDR3aa: CASSPNEGYNEQFF